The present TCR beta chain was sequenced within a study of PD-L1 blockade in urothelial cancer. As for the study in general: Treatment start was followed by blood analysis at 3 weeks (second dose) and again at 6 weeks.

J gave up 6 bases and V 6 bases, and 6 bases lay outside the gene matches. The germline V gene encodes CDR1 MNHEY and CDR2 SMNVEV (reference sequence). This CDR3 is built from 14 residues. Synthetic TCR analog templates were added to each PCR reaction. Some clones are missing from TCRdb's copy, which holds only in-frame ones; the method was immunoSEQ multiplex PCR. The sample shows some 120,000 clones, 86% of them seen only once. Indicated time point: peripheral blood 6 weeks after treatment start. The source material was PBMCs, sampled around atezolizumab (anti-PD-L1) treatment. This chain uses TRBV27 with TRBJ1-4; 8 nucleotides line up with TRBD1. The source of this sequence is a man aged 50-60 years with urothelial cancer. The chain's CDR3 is CASRGPGGDEKLFF. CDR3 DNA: TGTGCCAGCAGGGGGCCAGGGGGCGATGAAAAACTGTTTTTT.